This is a list of T cell receptor beta chains from one sample in a study of human T cells and chemical hapten exposure. TCRdb called the RACE reads again in MiXCR, with one record for every CDR3 protein. The repertoire has approximately 80,000 distinct CDR3 sequences, around 10% of them found once; the top ten carry about 4.2%. The sequenced sample was whole blood, obtained in connection with sensitization to the hapten diphenylcyclopropenone (DPC). Receptors originate from a woman aged 50 to 60 with alopecia areata. Some clones in this sample may be carry-over from other donors' samples. Both conserved end residues are trimmed from each CDR3.

V gene: TRBV6-5
CDR3 protein: ASRLRIGNQPQH

V gene: TRBV12-3/TRBV12-4
CDR3 protein: ASSTLTGGPRISSYNEQF

V gene: TRBV27
CDR3 protein: ASSASGTGGNTIY

V gene: TRBV4-1
CDR3 protein: ASSRQLSSSGGPNEQF

V gene: TRBV18
CDR3 protein: ASSPQGGNIQY

V gene: TRBV5-6
CDR3 protein: ASSFRTSGGGEQY

V gene: TRBV6-5
CDR3 protein: ASSYRTGASGNTIY

V gene: TRBV7-8
CDR3 protein: ASSLRGPVYEQY

V gene: TRBV9
CDR3 protein: ASSPGPVGDNEQF

V gene: TRBV27
CDR3 protein: ASSSNVNTEAF

V gene: TRBV6-2/TRBV6-3
CDR3 protein: ASSDRVNQPQH

V gene: TRBV12-3/TRBV12-4
CDR3 protein: ASKTSPRTYNSPLH

V gene: TRBV18
CDR3 protein: ASSDSNYGYT

V gene: TRBV5-4
CDR3 protein: ASSQVWQGICQPQH

V gene: TRBV29-1
CDR3 protein: SATSSGVAYNEQF

V gene: TRBV7-2
CDR3 protein: ASSLEKKRGLSYEQY

V gene: TRBV10-2
CDR3 protein: ASTPGGYNSPLH

V gene: TRBV19
CDR3 protein: ASSIAGAGGARSYNEQF

V gene: TRBV25-1
CDR3 protein: ASSEWGRPILSGEAF

V gene: TRBV7-8
CDR3 protein: ASSSTVVFYEQY

V gene: TRBV7-2
CDR3 protein: ASSSQGNYGYT

V gene: TRBV29-1
CDR3 protein: SVEPPGLDGTQY